The T cell receptor (beta chain) under discussion was sequenced for a study of T cell responses to AZD1222 COVID-19 vaccine (dated by TCRdb to the early 2020s). Notes on the research overall: AZD1222 recipients whose second dose came at about 4 weeks and those whose second dose came at about 12 weeks were combined into one group, since spike-specific TCR depth and breadth did not differ between the two schedules. A total of under 250 trial participants underwent TCR sequencing, of whom 207 had received two doses of AZD1222 and roughly 26 had received two doses of the MenACWY control vaccine. Trial participants were enrolled by age into subgroups of 18-55, 56-69 and 70-plus years, and about 150, 27 and 61 TCR-sequenced participants, respectively, were included in these subgroups. Broad study findings and their caveats: Because no day 14 peak-response samples were available, the repertoires could be characterized only after the peak T cell response. A significant rise in spike-specific TCR breadth and depth was observed after two AZD1222 doses relative to day 0 and relative to MenACWY recipients. Participants were mostly white British and included more females than males, and it was suggested by the authors that clonal diversity may have been underestimated. The vaccine-associated CD4 TCRs covered the entire spike protein, and the dominant responses fell in regions 160-218 and 743-854. Reportedly, almost half of the unique spike-specific TCRs recognized epitopes lying outside the regions that are mutated in the B.1.351 and B.1.1.7 variants. The 56-69-year group was small, and its depth increase did not reach significance, likely because of low power. Conclusions about previously exposed vaccinees are limited, since just 5 to 7 AZD1222 recipients were seropositive for SARS-CoV-2 at baseline.

The CDR3 regions of human TCRbeta chains were subjected to immunosequencing. In the authors' own workflow: Repertoire TCRs were matched against a reference library of SARS-CoV-2-specific TCRs generated with the MIRA antigen-specificity platform. Breadth was defined as the fraction of unique TCRs that were SARS-CoV-2-associated. Depth was defined as the fraction of total T cells that were SARS-CoV-2-associated. Using the MIRA data, each spike-specific TCR was assigned both to the spike region to which the TCR was reactive and to a CD4 or CD8 class. Log10-transformed breadth and depth values were compared by one-way ANOVA with Sidak's multiple comparisons tests. TCRdb obtained this table from immuneACCESS and retained in-frame rearrangements with V and J assigned. These tables miss some clones; where compared with another copy, unresolved V genes account for less than half of the shortfall, and the remainder is unexplained. V and J calls plus clone size are reproduced from that table; the DNA served to infer D and trimming. This sample is represented by around 120,000 clones; about nine tenths of them were singletons. Together, the top ten hold about 5% of the sample.

As regards this clone: Its cognate antigen has yet to be identified. Base qualities are not at hand, and no much larger clone is one base apart.

The time point label here, explained by the study, means: baseline before first vaccination. The vaccinee samples were drawn from two UK trials, COV001 and COV002, one of which was a single-blind randomized controlled phase 2/3 trial testing AZD1222 (ChAdOx1 nCoV-19) in healthy adults. For TCRbeta chain sequencing, PBMC samples from trial participants were taken at day 0 and at day 28 after the second dose. V and J lose 0 bases and 8 bases, and a span of 8 bases separates them. Based on the germline V gene (reference sequence), the CDR1 and CDR2 sequences are LGHDT and YNNKEL. Its CDR3 holds 13 amino acids, cysteine through phenylalanine. Kept here is only the CDR3 DNA, which spans 39 bases and is read in frame from base 1.

The material sequenced was peripheral blood, taken on day 0 of AZD1222 vaccination. The rearranged segments are TRBV3-1 (or the pseudogene TRBV3-2) and TRBJ1-3, with no confident D gene call. This TCR was recovered from an adult in good health. The bases read TGTGCCAGCAGCCAAGAGGGCAGAGACACCATATATTTT. Protein translation: CASSQEGRDTIYF.